These 28 T cell receptor beta chains came from one sample sequenced in a study of control samples from healthy donors and cancer patients. Sequenced by immunoSEQ multiplex PCR; TCRdb stores in-frame clones only, minus some. The sample shows some 99,000 clones, 90% of them seen only once. Sequencing was carried out using blood. The receptors derive from a human donor in good health. The donor label of this sample is uncertain.

This chain joins TRBV5-6 and TRBJ2-2, with D perhaps matching TRBD1 (6 bases). V was pared by 0 bases and J by 4 bases, with 10 bases between. Per germline, CDR1 SGHDT and CDR2 YYEEEE. The CDR3 has 15 residues. This chain's CDR3 is CASSLGDTRTGELFF. CDR3 bases: TGTGCCAGCAGCTTGGGGGACACCCGCACCGGGGAGCTGTTTTTT.

The rearrangement joins TRBV11-2 to TRBJ2-3, with D perhaps matching TRBD1 (5 bases). This CDR3 contains 14 residues. V was pared by 1 base and J by 4 bases, with 9 bases between. Germline V gene sequence: CDR1 SGHAT, CDR2 FQNNGV. CDR3 in DNA: TGTGCCAGCAGCTTAGCCAGGGTAGCAGATACGCAGTATTTT. Translated, it gives CASSLARVADTQYF.

This clone was picked up a small number of times. V usage is TRBV9 and J usage is TRBJ1-3; D remains ambiguous. Germline CDR1 and CDR2: SGDLS and YYNGEE. The CDR3 is 14 residues long. V lost 0 bases and J 1 base, leaving 5 bases between the germline ends. Here the CDR3 DNA reads TGTGCCAGCAGCGTAGCGGGATCTGGAAACACCATATATTTT. This codes for CASSVAGSGNTIYF. Together with reference TRBV9 and TRBJ1-3, the CDR3 gives the full variable domain: DSGVTQTPKHLITATGQRVTLRCSPRSGDLSVYWYQQSLDQGLQFLIQYYNGEERAKGNILERFSAQQFPDLHSELNLSSLELGDSALYFCASSVAGSGNTIYFGEGSWLTVV.

J is TRBJ1-4 and V is TRBV15, with unresolved D. V lost 3 bases and J lost 0, with 11 bases in between. The CDR3 has 16 residues. From germline, CDR1 is LNHNV and CDR2 YYDKDF (reference sequence). The CDR3 loop is CATSRNSRSTNEKLFF. In nucleotides, the CDR3 is TGTGCCACCAGCAGGAACAGCAGGTCAACTAATGAAAAACTGTTTTTT.

The table lists this clone with a count of one. This rearrangement joins TRBV18 to TRBJ2-7; 8 bases line up with TRBD1. V gave up 1 base and J gave up 1 base; unmatched junction bases: 6. Germline-derived CDR1 and CDR2 are KGHSH and LQKENI. The CDR3 sequence is 16 residues long. The CDR3 loop reads CASSPRGTGKSYEQYF. CDR3 coding DNA: TGTGCCAGCTCACCACGGGGGACAGGAAAATCCTACGAGCAGTACTTC.

The chain links TRBV5-1 to TRBJ2-6, with D maybe TRBD2 (5 bases). Trimming removed 3 bases at V and 0 bases at J, with 7 bases between. Germline V CDR1 and CDR2: SGHRS, YFSETQ. This CDR3 has 15 residues. CDR3 in amino acids: CASSSGFSGANVLTF. The CDR3 DNA sequence: TGCGCCAGCAGCTCGGGATTCTCTGGGGCCAACGTCCTGACTTTC.

The chain combines TRBV6-1 with TRBJ1-2, with 12 bases aligning to TRBD1. Per the germline V gene, CDR1 is MNHNS and CDR2 is SASEGT. The CDR3 covers 20 residues. Trimming removed 1 base from V and 4 bases from J; junction bases left unmatched: 16. The CDR3 DNA follows: TGTGCCAGCAGTGAAGGTCCCGAGGGACAGGGGGCGAATGAGAGCTATGGCTACACCTTC. Translated, it gives CASSEGPEGQGANESYGYTF.

This clone was seen just once. V usage is TRBV28 and J usage is TRBJ2-5, with D unresolved. The CDR3 has 13 amino acids. The V end was cut by 4 bases, the J end by 5 bases, with 11 bases between. Germline V gene lookup returns CDR1 MDHEN and CDR2 SYDVKM. The CDR3 loop is CASSYGLMETQYF. The CDR3, as DNA: TGTGCCAGCAGTTACGGGTTAATGGAGACCCAGTACTTC.

The chain employs TRBV12-3 or TRBV12-4 and TRBJ2-1, with 8 bases fitting TRBD1. The junction had 6 bases not matched to a gene; V was cut back by 5 bases and J by 9 bases. The CDR3 covers 13 residues. CDR3 region: CASSRTGITEQFF. CDR3 nucleotide sequence: TGTGCCAGCAGTCGGACAGGGATCACTGAGCAGTTCTTC.

J is TRBJ1-1 and V is TRBV6-6; D call uncertain. The V gene lost 0 bases and the J gene lost 9 bases, with 14 bases spanning the gap. The length of the CDR3 is 14 residues. Germline values: CDR1 MNHNY, CDR2 SVGAGI (reference sequence). This CDR3 reads CASSYSRFSEKAFF. Here the CDR3 DNA reads TGTGCCAGCAGTTACTCGCGATTTTCGGAAAAAGCTTTCTTT.

The chain carries TRBV29-1 and TRBJ2-2; D is uncertain. This CDR3 region has 11 residues. Germline-derived CDR1 and CDR2 are SQVTM and ANQGSEA. V lost 4 bases and J 2 bases, leaving 2 bases between the germline ends. The CDR3 loop is CSVVNTGELFF. The CDR3, as DNA: TGCAGCGTTGTTAACACCGGGGAGCTGTTTTTT.

This sequence joins TRBV10-1 and TRBJ1-5, with D maybe TRBD1 (5 bases). The germline V gene has CDR1 WNHNN and CDR2 SYGVQD (reference sequence). Trimming took 7 bases from V and 7 from J, leaving 14 bases between them. The CDR3 has 13 amino acids. The CDR3 is CASIFRHRQPQHF. DNA for the CDR3: TGCGCCAGCATTTTCCGCCACAGGCAGCCCCAGCATTTT.

The chain recombines TRBV7-7 with TRBJ2-3; 10 positions agree with TRBD1. Unmatched junction bases numbered 10, after V lost 5 bases and J lost 5 bases. The CDR3 has 16 residues. Germline assignment: CDR1 SSHAT and CDR2 FNYEAQ (reference sequence). As DNA, the CDR3 is TGTGCCAGCAGCCCACTAATCGGGACAGGGGAAGATACGCAGTATTTT. This encodes CASSPLIGTGEDTQYF.

The chain recombines TRBV7-9 with TRBJ1-2; 7 positions match TRBD1. CDR3 size: 12 residues. CDR1 is SEHNR, CDR2 FQNEAQ, per germline (reference sequence). V was pared by 5 bases and J by 7 bases, with 4 bases of the junction left unmatched. In nucleotides, the CDR3 is TGTGCCAGCAGCACCCACAGGGGTGGCTACACCTTC. Its translation: CASSTHRGGYTF.

This chain connects TRBV6-4 to TRBJ2-1, with a weak D call TRBD2 (6 bases). The CDR3 runs to 13 residues. V lost 6 bases and J 6 bases, leaving 12 bases between the germline ends. Germline V gene data show CDR1 as MRHNA and CDR2 as SNTAGT. CDR3 region: CASSARGGNEQFF. As DNA, the CDR3 is TGTGCCAGCAGCGCACGGGGAGGCAATGAGCAGTTCTTC.

The chain combines TRBV7-6 with TRBJ2-6; tentative D call: TRBD1 (6 bases). Between the trimmed V and J ends, which lost 1 base and 4 bases, there was a span of 17 bases. CDR3 length: 18 amino acids. CDR1 and CDR2 from the germline V gene are SGHVS and FNYEAQ. CDR3 sequence: CASSLVGRGAAGANVLTF. The CDR3 DNA reads TGTGCCAGCAGCTTAGTCGGCAGGGGAGCCGCAGGGGCCAACGTCCTGACTTTC.

The rearrangement links TRBV5-5 to TRBJ1-2; the D gene is possibly TRBD1 (5 bases). There are 14 residues in the CDR3. The ends were cut back, 4 bases at V and 6 bases at J, with 16 bases in the middle. Germline CDR1 and CDR2: SGHKS and YYEKEE (reference sequence). The CDR3 region has the DNA TGTGCCAGCAGCGCGTTCCAGGGTGTGGATGGCTACACCTTC. It encodes CASSAFQGVDGYTF.

V is TRBV2 and J is TRBJ2-3; the match to TRBD2 covers 11 bases. The CDR3 runs to 14 residues. The germline CDR1 and CDR2 sequences are SNHLY and FYNNEI. Trimming cost V 4 bases and J 3 bases; bases outside gene matches: 0. The CDR3, as DNA: TGTGCCAGCAGTGGGACTAGCGGGACAGATACGCAGTATTTT. This sequence encodes CASSGTSGTDTQYF.

The chain carries TRBV19 and TRBJ1-1; TRBD1 matches at 11 bases. Looked up from germline, CDR1 is LNHDA and CDR2 is SQIVND (reference sequence). The CDR3 spans 13 residues. V was pared by 7 bases and J by 5 bases, with 3 bases of the junction left unmatched. The CDR3 protein is CASMGQGVTEAFF. The CDR3 DNA is TGTGCCAGTATGGGACAGGGGGTTACTGAAGCTTTCTTT. Filled out from reference TRBV19 and TRBJ1-1, the complete variable domain reads DGGITQSPKYLFRKEGQNVTLSCEQNLNHDAMYWYRQDPGQGLRLIYYSQIVNDFQKGDIAEGYSVSREKKESFPLTVTSAQKNPTAFYLCASMGQGVTEAFFGQGTRLTVV.

V gene TRBV12-3 or TRBV12-4 combines with J gene TRBJ1-1, with unresolved D. This CDR3 comprises 13 residues. Trimming cost V 2 bases and J 2 bases, with 6 bases left between them. The CDR3 sequence is CASSLPGNTEAFF. DNA for the CDR3: TGTGCCAGCAGTTTACCGGGAAACACTGAAGCTTTCTTT.

This clone was counted only a few times. The J gene is TRBJ2-4, the V gene TRBV2; D ambiguous. CDR3 length: 14 amino acids. V gave up 8 bases and J gave up 1 base, with 12 bases separating them. The germline V gene encodes CDR1 SNHLY and CDR2 FYNNEI. As DNA, the CDR3 is TGTGCCAGCGGTGTGGAGTTGGCCAAAAACATTCAGTACTTC. Translated: CASGVELAKNIQYF.

CDR3 DNA: TGTGCCGCGGTTGGACAGTTAGATCAGCCCCAGCATTTT. It specifies CAAVGQLDQPQHF. The chain recombines TRBV10-3 with TRBJ1-5, with TRBD1 as a possible D gene (6 bases). The CDR3 covers 13 residues. Between the trimmed V and J ends, which lost 11 bases and 5 bases, there was a span of 16 bases. Germline V CDR1 and CDR2: ENHRY, SYGVKD.

V is TRBV10-3 and J is TRBJ1-3; D gene unclear. The V and J ends lost 2 bases and 0 bases respectively, with 11 bases between them. The CDR3 loop spans 16 amino acids. Per the germline V gene, CDR1 is ENHRY and CDR2 is SYGVKD. The DNA for the CDR3 is TGTGCCATCAGTGAGCTAGCAACCTCCTCTGGAAACACCATATATTTT. Protein: CAISELATSSGNTIYF.

The gene calls are TRBV2 and TRBJ2-7; TRBD1 agrees at 10 bases. Looked up from germline, CDR1 is SNHLY and CDR2 is FYNNEI. Trimming at V came to 9 bases and at J to 10 bases, leaving 18 bases not matched to a gene. This CDR3 has 15 amino acids. CDR3 bases: TGTGCCAGTAGACCGCGTGGGGGGACAGGGGCAAAACAGTACTTC. Amino acid sequence: CASRPRGGTGAKQYF.

The V call is TRBV12-5, the J call TRBJ1-1, with D perhaps matching TRBD1 (5 bases). Germline values: CDR1 LGHNT, CDR2 FRNRAP. The length of the CDR3 is 14 residues. Deletions cut 6 bases from V and 4 bases from J, with 15 bases between. The CDR3 spells CASGGWDGSTEAFF. In nucleotides, the CDR3 is TGTGCTAGTGGGGGGTGGGACGGAAGCACTGAAGCTTTCTTT.

This clone occurred once. This chain joins TRBV6-6 and TRBJ1-3; TRBD1 agrees at 7 bases. The CDR3 consists of 15 residues. Germline loops: CDR1 MNHNY, CDR2 SVGAGI (reference sequence). V dropped 5 bases and J dropped 5; count of bases not matched to a gene: 9. CDR3 sequence (DNA): TGTGCCAGCAGTAACACAGGGGCGGACAGAAACACCATATATTTT. This sequence encodes CASSNTGADRNTIYF.

The V and J genes are TRBV27 and TRBJ2-7, with D perhaps matching TRBD1 (6 bases). The CDR3 has 14 amino acids. Trimming left V 0 bases short and J 3 bases short, with 9 bases between. From germline, CDR1 is MNHEY and CDR2 SMNVEV (reference sequence). CDR3 nucleotides: TGTGCCAGCAGTTTATCGGACAGTAACTACGAGCAGTACTTC. It yields the protein CASSLSDSNYEQYF.

The rearrangement uses TRBV27 and TRBJ1-2; D might be TRBD1 (5 bases). V lost 4 bases and J 7 bases, leaving 22 bases between the germline ends. Germline CDR1 is MNHEY and CDR2 is SMNVEV (reference sequence). This CDR3 has 16 amino acids. In nucleotides, the CDR3 is TGTGCCAGCAGTTCATCCGGGGCCGGGATTCTTGGTGGCTACACCTTC. Translating it yields CASSSSGAGILGGYTF.